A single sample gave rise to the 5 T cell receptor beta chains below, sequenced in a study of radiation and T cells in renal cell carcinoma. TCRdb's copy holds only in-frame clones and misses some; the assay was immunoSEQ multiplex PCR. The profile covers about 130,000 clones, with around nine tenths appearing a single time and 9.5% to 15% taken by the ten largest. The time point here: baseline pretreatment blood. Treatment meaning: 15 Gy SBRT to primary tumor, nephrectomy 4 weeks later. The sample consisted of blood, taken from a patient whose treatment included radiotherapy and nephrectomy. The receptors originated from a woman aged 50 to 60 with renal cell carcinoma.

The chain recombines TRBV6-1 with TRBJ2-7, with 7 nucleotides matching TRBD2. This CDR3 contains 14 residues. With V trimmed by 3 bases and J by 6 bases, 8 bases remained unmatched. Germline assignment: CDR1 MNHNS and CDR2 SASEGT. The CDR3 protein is CASSERDGRSEQYF. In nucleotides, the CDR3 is TGTGCCAGCAGTGAGCGGGACGGGAGGTCCGAGCAGTACTTC.

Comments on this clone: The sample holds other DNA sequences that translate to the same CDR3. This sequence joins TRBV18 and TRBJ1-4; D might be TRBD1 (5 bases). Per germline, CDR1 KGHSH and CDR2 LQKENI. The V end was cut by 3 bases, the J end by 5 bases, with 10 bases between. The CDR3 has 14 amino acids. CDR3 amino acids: CASSPEGLNEKLFF. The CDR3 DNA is TGTGCCAGCTCACCGGAGGGGCTGAATGAAAAACTGTTTTTT.

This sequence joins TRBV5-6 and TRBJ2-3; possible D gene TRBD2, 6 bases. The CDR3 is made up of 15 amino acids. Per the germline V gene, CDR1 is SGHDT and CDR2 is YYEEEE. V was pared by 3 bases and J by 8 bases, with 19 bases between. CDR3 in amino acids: CASSWGPGEQATQYF. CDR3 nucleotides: TGTGCCAGCAGCTGGGGCCCGGGGGAGCAGGCTACGCAGTATTTT.

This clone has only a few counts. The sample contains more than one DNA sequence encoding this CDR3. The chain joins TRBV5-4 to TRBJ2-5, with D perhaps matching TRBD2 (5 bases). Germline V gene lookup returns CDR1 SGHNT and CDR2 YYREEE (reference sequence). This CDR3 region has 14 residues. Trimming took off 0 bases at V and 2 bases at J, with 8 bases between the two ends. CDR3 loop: CASSLAGVQETQYF. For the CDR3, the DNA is TGTGCCAGCAGCTTGGCCGGGGTTCAAGAGACCCAGTACTTC.

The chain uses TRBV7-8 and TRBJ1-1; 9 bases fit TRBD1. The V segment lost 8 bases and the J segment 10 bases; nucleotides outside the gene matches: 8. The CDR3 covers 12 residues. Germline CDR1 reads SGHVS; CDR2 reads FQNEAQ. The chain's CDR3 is CASSGQGILAFF. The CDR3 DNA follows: TGTGCCAGCTCGGGACAGGGTATTTTAGCTTTCTTT.